The text below deals with one T cell receptor beta chain. Its antigen is unknown. These data belong to a study of cytomegalovirus exposure and HLA in healthy donors. Germline V CDR1 and CDR2: SGHDN, FVKESK. Trimming pared 4 bases from V and 11 bases from J, leaving 14 bases between. The CDR3 has 12 residues. Primers included in the PCR were 60 Vbeta and 13 Jbeta primers. Method: immunoSEQ multiplex PCR; TCRdb's copy keeps in-frame clones and lacks some. The sample records some 50,000 clones, around three quarters being singletons. Study-level results: Most TCR sequences were uncommon, yet certain public TCRs appeared in many donors. In vitro work confirmed that three CMV-associated chains recognize CMV antigens. A later examination showed that TCR association rates differed by HLA locus, with DRB1 most and HLA-C fewest.

V is TRBV14 and J is TRBJ1-1; weak D call: TRBD1 (6 bases). Sequencing used PBMCs. This receptor was identified in a woman aged 45-65 years in good health and CMV-seropositive. The CDR3 loop is CASSPGGPRAFF. The CDR3 DNA reads TGTGCCAGCAGCCCTGGGGGCCCAAGGGCTTTCTTT. The full variable domain, its missing parts supplied by reference TRBV14 and TRBJ1-1, is EAGVTQFPSHSVIEKGQTVTLRCDPISGHDNLYWYRRVMGKEIKFLLHFVKESKQDESGMPNNRFLAERTGGTYSTLKVQPAELEDSGVYFCASSPGGPRAFFGQGTRLTVV.